These 12 T cell receptor beta chains came from one sample sequenced in a study of T cell changes during pregnancy in multiple sclerosis (dated by TCRdb to between 2018 and 2021). Receptors were amplified or captured by the immunoSEQ multiplex PCR assay. What TCRdb holds here is the immuneACCESS table cut down to in-frame rearrangements. Part of the clones is not present; checked against another copy, under half of the missing clones reflect an unresolved V gene, and the others are unexplained. The sample includes 45,000 to 60,000 clones, with roughly 92% observed a single time. The ten largest clones add up to less than 0.4% of the sample. Material: CD4+ T cells from peripheral blood mononuclear cells, obtained before pregnancy. The source is a female donor with multiple sclerosis, enrolled in a pregnancy study.

This chain connects TRBV4-2 to TRBJ2-4; 9 bases map to TRBD2. The CDR3 covers 17 residues. Trimming at V came to 0 bases and at J to 2 bases, leaving 5 bases not matched to a gene. The germline gives CDR1 LGHNA, CDR2 YNFKEQ. CDR3 DNA sequence: TGTGCCAGCAGCCAAGATCAGGCGGGAGGGCCCAAAAACATTCAGTACTTC. Its protein is CASSQDQAGGPKNIQYF.

The rearrangement joins TRBV30 to TRBJ2-7; TRBD1 is a possible D gene (11 bases). The CDR3 is made up of 18 amino acids. V was clipped by 1 base and J by 0 bases, with 22 bases between them. Looked up from germline, CDR1 is GTSNPN and CDR2 is SVGIG (reference sequence). The CDR3 nucleotides are TGTGCCTGGAGTGGGGGACAGGGGGGGACTAGCGCCTCCTACGAGCAGTACTTC. Its translation: CAWSGGQGGTSASYEQYF.

V and J are TRBV5-1 and TRBJ1-1; no reliable D call. Germline V gene lookup returns CDR1 SGHRS and CDR2 YFSETQ. The length of the CDR3 is 14 residues. V was trimmed by 5 bases and J by 2 bases, leaving 13 bases between them. The CDR3 nucleotides are TGCGCCAGCAGTTTTGAGTTACCTAACACTGAAGCTTTCTTT. This encodes CASSFELPNTEAFF.

The V call is TRBV9, the J call TRBJ2-6; D is uncertain. Germline V gene data show CDR1 as SGDLS and CDR2 as YYNGEE. CDR3 length: 15 amino acids. The ends were cut back, 0 bases at V and 4 bases at J, with 8 bases in the middle. In DNA, the CDR3 is TGTGCCAGCAGCGTAGTCCCCTCCGGGGCCAACGTCCTGACTTTC. Translation gives CASSVVPSGANVLTF.

J is TRBJ2-4 and V is TRBV19; 9 bases fit TRBD1. The CDR3 runs to 17 residues. CDR1 and CDR2 (germline): LNHDA, SQIVND (reference sequence). The V segment lost 3 bases and the J segment 3 bases; nucleotides outside the gene matches: 9. The CDR3 protein is CASSIFGTGLGKNIQYF. CDR3 coding DNA: TGTGCCAGTAGTATTTTCGGGACAGGGCTTGGCAAAAACATTCAGTACTTC.

The chain carries TRBV30 and TRBJ1-1, with D possibly being TRBD1 (6 bases). Trimming removed 5 bases at V and 4 bases at J, with 20 bases between. This CDR3 contains 15 residues. The germline V gene encodes CDR1 GTSNPN and CDR2 SVGIG (reference sequence). CDR3 coding DNA: TGTGCCTGGGTCCGAGGGGGGGCCCGCGGCACTGAAGCTTTCTTT. Its protein product is CAWVRGGARGTEAFF. Full variable domain (remainder filled in from reference TRBV30 and TRBJ1-1): SQTIHQWPATLVQPVGSPLSLECTVEGTSNPNLYWYRQAAGRGLQLLFYSVGIGQISSEVPQNLSASRPQDRQFILSSKKLLLSDSGFYLCAWVRGGARGTEAFFGQGTRLTVV.

CDR3 nucleotides: TGTGCCAGCAGGTCAGGCGCCGGAAACACCATATATTTT. It codes for CASRSGAGNTIYF. The chain joins TRBV27 to TRBJ1-3; D is undetermined. Germline V gives CDR1 MNHEY, CDR2 SMNVEV (reference sequence). The CDR3 covers 13 residues. Trimming left V 6 bases short and J 4 bases short, with 10 bases between.

This chain uses TRBV18 with TRBJ2-5; D unresolved. The CDR3 has 13 residues. The V end lost 2 bases, the J end lost 1 base, and 5 bases lay between the germline ends. CDR1 and CDR2 (germline): KGHSH, LQKENI. The CDR3 sequence: CASSPGLQETQYF. In DNA, the CDR3 is TGTGCCAGCTCACCAGGGCTCCAAGAGACCCAGTACTTC.

The chain links TRBV27 to TRBJ1-5; a possible D gene is TRBD1 (6 bases). The V gene lost 7 bases and the J gene lost 2 bases, with 15 bases spanning the gap. Germline V CDR1 and CDR2: MNHEY, SMNVEV (reference sequence). The CDR3 extends over 15 amino acids. In nucleotides, the CDR3 is TGTGCCAGCAAAAAAGGGGGAAGGGGCAATCAGCCCCAGCATTTT. Protein product: CASKKGGRGNQPQHF.

There are a few counts of this clone. This rearrangement joins TRBV20-1 to TRBJ1-1; possibly TRBD1 for D (6 bases). From germline, CDR1 is DFQATT and CDR2 SNEGSKA (reference sequence). The CDR3 loop spans 11 amino acids. The CDR3, as DNA: TGCAGGGCAAACAGGGCCACTGAAGCTTTCTTT. It yields the protein CRANRATEAFF.

The rearrangement uses TRBV4-3 and TRBJ2-7; the match to TRBD2 covers 8 bases. V lost 0 bases to trimming and J lost 6 bases; unmatched junction nucleotides: 10. Germline CDR1 is LGHNA and CDR2 is YSLEER. The CDR3 has 16 amino acids. CDR3 region: CASSQDVGVRGGEQYF. For the CDR3, the DNA is TGCGCCAGCAGCCAAGACGTGGGAGTCCGGGGGGGCGAGCAGTACTTC.

V is TRBV6-1 and J is TRBJ1-3; D perhaps matches TRBD1 (5 bases). V lost 4 bases to trimming and J lost 4 bases, with 14 bases between them. The CDR3 spans 15 residues. The V gene's germline CDR1 is MNHNS and CDR2 SASEGT. The CDR3 here is CASSAEGTAGNTIYF. The CDR3 DNA sequence: TGTGCCAGCAGTGCCGAGGGGACTGCAGGAAACACCATATATTTT.